Presented here are 18 T cell receptor beta chains from one specimen sequenced in a study of naive and memory T cell subsets (dated by TCRdb to 2015 to 2018). The library was generated by UMI-ligation and nested PCR. This sample was sequenced with an Illumina MiSeq. The ligated cDNA was amplified by four rounds of PCR, in which nested alpha and beta constant region primers were used together with the SP2 primer. Through fastp at Q25 and MiXCR, TCRdb rebuilt clones from the public reads, retaining in-frame beta chains. A single entry per CDR3 protein holds the most common genes and DNA from its merged rows. This sample has more than 20,000 distinct CDR3 sequences in its table, and 6% of those were observed once. 6.2% of the sample goes to the ten largest clones. The treatment or condition label of this sample denotes: skin biopsy from PPD injection site in Mantoux-positive individual. The study reported a robust and sensitive protocol to amplify, sequence and analyze TCRs, based on 3' ligation of a UMI-containing oligonucleotide to TCR cDNA.

The sample was skin, taken from a tuberculin skin test site. These receptors all come from an adult in good health.

This clonotype is categorized as medium-sized (0.01 to 0.1%). This chain uses TRBV6-5 with TRBJ2-7; D gene uncertain. Germline CDR1 reads MNHEY; CDR2 reads SVGAGI. CDR3 size: 12 residues. The ends were cut back, 6 bases at V and 6 bases at J, with 12 bases in the middle. The CDR3, as DNA: TGTGCCAGCAGCCCCGGGTTTACCGAGCAGTACTTC. Translating gives CASSPGFTEQYF.

This clonotype was observed many times. This sequence joins TRBV6-1 and TRBJ2-1; D is undetermined. Germline CDR1 is MNHNS and CDR2 is SASEGT. The CDR3 runs 11 residues. V lost 4 bases and J 5 bases, leaving 3 bases between the germline ends. The CDR3 DNA reads TGTGCCAGCAGTGGGAACAATGAGCAGTTCTTC. Residues: CASSGNNEQFF.

This clonotype occurred a few times. V gene TRBV5-4 combines with J gene TRBJ1-5; 11 nucleotides match TRBD1. Germline V gene data show CDR1 as SGHNT and CDR2 as YYREEE (reference sequence). This CDR3 has 16 amino acids. Losses at the gene ends were 4 bases for V and 5 bases for J; bases not matched to a gene: 8. CDR3 nucleotides: TGTGCCAGCAGCATCTACGGGACAGGGGGTCATCAGCCCCAGCATTTT. Its translation is CASSIYGTGGHQPQHF.

The sample holds a few counts of this clonotype. The chain has TRBV7-6 and TRBJ1-1; weak D call: TRBD1 (5 bases). Germline V gene data show CDR1 as SGHVS and CDR2 as FNYEAQ. The CDR3 covers 16 residues. The germline V and J ends were trimmed by 6 bases and 0 bases, with 17 bases remaining between them. The CDR3 DNA reads as TGTGCCAGCAGTTCCCTGGGGGGGACCCTGAACACTGAAGCTTTCTTT. Its translation is CASSSLGGTLNTEAFF.

This clonotype was counted ten times or more. The rearrangement links TRBV5-1 to TRBJ1-1; possibly TRBD1 for D (5 bases). V was cut by 0 bases and J by 0 bases, with 12 bases left in between. The CDR3 has 16 amino acids. Germline V gene sequence: CDR1 SGHRS, CDR2 YFSETQ. The CDR3 region is CASSLGQGKLNTEAFF. The CDR3 DNA reads TGCGCCAGCAGCTTGGGCCAGGGCAAGCTGAACACTGAAGCTTTCTTT. The entire variable domain, with the rest obtained from reference TRBV5-1 and TRBJ1-1, is as follows: KAGVTQTPRYLIKTRGQQVTLSCSPISGHRSVSWYQQTPGQGLQFLFEYFSETQRNKGNFPGRFSGRQFSNSRSEMNVSTLELGDSALYLCASSLGQGKLNTEAFFGQGTRLTVV.

This clonotype qualifies as medium-sized. The V call is TRBV7-3, the J call TRBJ2-6, with D perhaps assigned TRBD1 or TRBD2 (5 bases each). Germline lookup yields CDR1 SGHTA and CDR2 FQGTGA. The ends were cut back, 6 bases at V and 0 bases at J, with 9 bases in the middle. The CDR3 loop spans 15 amino acids. DNA of the CDR3: TGTGCCAGCAGTCGGGACGGCTCTGGGGCCAACGTCCTGACTTTC. Its translation is CASSRDGSGANVLTF.

This clonotype has at least ten counts. The rearrangement links TRBV20-1 to TRBJ2-5; 11 bases are shared with TRBD2. Germline trimming cut 7 bases from V and 6 bases from J; bases unmatched to any gene: 13. There are 15 residues in the CDR3. Germline V gene sequence: CDR1 DFQATT, CDR2 SNEGSKA (reference sequence). The CDR3, as DNA: TGCAGTGTCCGGGATAGCGGGAGGGCCGGAAAGACCCAGTACTTC. Its translation is CSVRDSGRAGKTQYF.

This clonotype was detected ten times or more. This chain links TRBV18 with TRBJ2-7, with TRBD2 matching over 14 bases. This CDR3 comprises 16 residues. Germline V lookup: CDR1 KGHSH, CDR2 LQKENI. The V and J ends lost 6 bases and 3 bases, in that order; junction bases with no gene match: 7. CDR3 nucleotide sequence: TGTGCCAGCTCGCAGGCTGGGACTAGCGGGAGCTACGAGCAGTACTTC. It encodes CASSQAGTSGSYEQYF.

This clonotype was detected many times. The chain couples TRBV15 to TRBJ2-7; D not certain. CDR1 and CDR2 (germline): LNHNV, YYDKDF (reference sequence). This CDR3 region has 15 residues. Trimming removed 3 bases from V and 3 bases from J, with 15 bases in between. The CDR3 DNA reads as TGTGCCACCAGCAGGCAACAACGGATGAACTACGAGCAGTACTTC. Residues: CATSRQQRMNYEQYF.

This clonotype was seen only once. A much larger clone differs from this one at a single base, so this may be a read error. The CDR3 spells CSASSSSGRAGESVETQYF. As DNA, the CDR3 is TGCAGTGCTAGTAGTTCTAGCGGGAGGGCCGGGGAATCTGTAGAGACCCAGTACTTC. This chain joins TRBV20-1 and TRBJ2-5; the match to TRBD2 covers 12 bases. Per germline, CDR1 DFQATT and CDR2 SNEGSKA (reference sequence). The CDR3 totals 19 residues. J was trimmed by 4 bases and V by 3 bases; bases with no gene match: 18.

This clonotype has a count of ten or more. CDR3 DNA sequence: TGTGCCAGCAGCCCAACGGGGTCGGACAGGGCCCTGATTGATGGCTACACCTTC. It yields the protein CASSPTGSDRALIDGYTF. The chain employs TRBV7-3 and TRBJ1-2; TRBD1 matches at 8 bases. The CDR3 has 18 residues. CDR1 SGHTA and CDR2 FQGTGA come from the germline V gene. The V segment lost 5 bases and the J segment 6 bases; nucleotides outside the gene matches: 20.

The rearrangement uses TRBV7-2 and TRBJ2-1; 12 nucleotides agree with TRBD2. The CDR3 extends over 17 amino acids. V was clipped by 5 bases and J by 5 bases; unmatched bases: 10. CDR1 and CDR2 from the germline V gene are SGHTA and FQGNSA. CDR3 coding DNA: TGTGCCAGCAGCCGAGAGGGAACTAGCGGGGGGAACAATGAGCAGTTCTTC. It specifies CASSREGTSGGNNEQFF.

This clonotype showed up many times. The chain couples TRBV6-2 or TRBV6-3 to TRBJ1-5, with no clear D. Trimming stripped 6 bases from V and 5 bases from J, with 17 bases between. This CDR3 contains 15 residues. CDR1 is MNHEY and CDR2 is SVGEGT in the germline V gene. This CDR3 reads CASSKDDLYDQPQHF. CDR3 coding DNA: TGTGCCAGCAGCAAAGACGACCTATATGATCAGCCCCAGCATTTT.

The chain couples TRBV4-2 to TRBJ2-3; tentatively, D is TRBD2 (6 bases). Germline CDR1 LGHNA, CDR2 YNFKEQ. V dropped 3 bases and J dropped 4 bases, with 11 bases sitting between them. There are 14 residues in the CDR3. In DNA form, the CDR3 reads TGTGCCAGCAGCCAGAGGAGGGATGCAGATACGCAGTATTTT. It encodes CASSQRRDADTQYF.

This clonotype occurred a few times. CDR3 sequence: CASSYSAPSDAFF. The CDR3 DNA reads as TGTGCCAGCAGTTACTCGGCACCTTCGGACGCTTTCTTT. This rearrangement joins TRBV6-6 to TRBJ1-1; D is uncertain. Germline CDR1 reads MNHNY; CDR2 reads SVGAGI (reference sequence). The length of the CDR3 is 13 residues. The germline V and J ends were trimmed by 0 bases and 11 bases, with 13 bases remaining between them.

This clonotype was seen a few times. The genes are TRBV2 and TRBJ2-1, with 7 bases aligning to TRBD1. Germline V gene lookup returns CDR1 SNHLY and CDR2 FYNNEI. J gave up 5 bases and V 3 bases, and 7 bases lay outside the gene matches. The CDR3 runs 15 residues. CDR3 loop: CASSEDRTPNNEQFF. Written as DNA, the CDR3 is TGTGCCAGCAGTGAGGACAGGACTCCGAACAATGAGCAGTTCTTC.

The sample holds a few counts of this clonotype. The chain couples TRBV18 to TRBJ2-1, with 9 bases lining up with TRBD1. With 3 bases clipped from V and 0 bases from J, the junction kept 12 bases outside the gene matches. Germline V lookup: CDR1 KGHSH, CDR2 LQKENI. There are 19 residues in the CDR3. The CDR3 DNA sequence: TGTGCCAGCTCACCGCGGACAGGGGAGTCCAACTACTCCTACAATGAGCAGTTCTTC. Protein: CASSPRTGESNYSYNEQFF. Based on the CDR3 plus reference TRBV18 and TRBJ2-1, the full variable domain is NAGVMQNPRHLVRRRGQEARLRCSPMKGHSHVYWYRQLPEEGLKFMVYLQKENIIDESGMPKERFSAEFPKEGPSILRIQQVVRGDSAAYFCASSPRTGESNYSYNEQFFGPGTRLTVL.

The table lists this clonotype with many counts. CDR3 bases: TGTGCCAGCACCAGAACTAGCGGACTGTACCAAGAGACCCAGTACTTC. This gives the protein CASTRTSGLYQETQYF. The chain recombines TRBV2 with TRBJ2-5; TRBD2 agrees at 8 bases. The V gene end was trimmed by 7 bases and the J gene end by 0 bases; junction bases not matched to a gene: 10. The CDR3 length is 16 residues. Germline V gene sequence: CDR1 SNHLY, CDR2 FYNNEI.